This T cell receptor beta chain was documented in a study of human T cells and chemical hapten exposure. About the research overall: Mostly female patients had alopecia areata, totalis or universalis. TCR yields differed between samples (mainly from small differences in pooled library volume).

TCRdb redid the calling of the RACE reads with MiXCR, one entry per CDR3 protein. The sample contains 360,000 or so distinct CDR3 sequences, about 6% of which appear only once. Time point of the sample: patch test 2, 6 weeks after DPC sensitization. As to treatment: therapeutic diphenylcyclopropenone sensitization with weekly scalp DPC. Drawing of blood took place ahead of applying each patch test. The germline CDR1 and CDR2 sequences are LGHNA and YSLEER. The CDR3 totals 15 residues. Trimming stripped 0 bases from V and 7 bases from J, with 13 bases between. Study outcomes and limitations: No shift was seen in TCRs above 1 in 1000 frequency with DPC sensitization.

This clonotype was found a few times. Its antigen is unknown. Here the sequenced sample was whole blood, taken in connection with sensitization to the hapten diphenylcyclopropenone (DPC). J is TRBJ2-1 and V is TRBV4-3; the D gene could be TRBD1 or TRBD2 (5 bases each). This clonotype originated in a young woman with alopecia areata. Some clones in this sample may be carry-over from other donors' samples. Here the CDR3 DNA reads TGCGCCAGCAGCCAAGAAGCCAGGGTAGCGAATGAGCAGTTCTTC. This sequence encodes CASSQEARVANEQFF.